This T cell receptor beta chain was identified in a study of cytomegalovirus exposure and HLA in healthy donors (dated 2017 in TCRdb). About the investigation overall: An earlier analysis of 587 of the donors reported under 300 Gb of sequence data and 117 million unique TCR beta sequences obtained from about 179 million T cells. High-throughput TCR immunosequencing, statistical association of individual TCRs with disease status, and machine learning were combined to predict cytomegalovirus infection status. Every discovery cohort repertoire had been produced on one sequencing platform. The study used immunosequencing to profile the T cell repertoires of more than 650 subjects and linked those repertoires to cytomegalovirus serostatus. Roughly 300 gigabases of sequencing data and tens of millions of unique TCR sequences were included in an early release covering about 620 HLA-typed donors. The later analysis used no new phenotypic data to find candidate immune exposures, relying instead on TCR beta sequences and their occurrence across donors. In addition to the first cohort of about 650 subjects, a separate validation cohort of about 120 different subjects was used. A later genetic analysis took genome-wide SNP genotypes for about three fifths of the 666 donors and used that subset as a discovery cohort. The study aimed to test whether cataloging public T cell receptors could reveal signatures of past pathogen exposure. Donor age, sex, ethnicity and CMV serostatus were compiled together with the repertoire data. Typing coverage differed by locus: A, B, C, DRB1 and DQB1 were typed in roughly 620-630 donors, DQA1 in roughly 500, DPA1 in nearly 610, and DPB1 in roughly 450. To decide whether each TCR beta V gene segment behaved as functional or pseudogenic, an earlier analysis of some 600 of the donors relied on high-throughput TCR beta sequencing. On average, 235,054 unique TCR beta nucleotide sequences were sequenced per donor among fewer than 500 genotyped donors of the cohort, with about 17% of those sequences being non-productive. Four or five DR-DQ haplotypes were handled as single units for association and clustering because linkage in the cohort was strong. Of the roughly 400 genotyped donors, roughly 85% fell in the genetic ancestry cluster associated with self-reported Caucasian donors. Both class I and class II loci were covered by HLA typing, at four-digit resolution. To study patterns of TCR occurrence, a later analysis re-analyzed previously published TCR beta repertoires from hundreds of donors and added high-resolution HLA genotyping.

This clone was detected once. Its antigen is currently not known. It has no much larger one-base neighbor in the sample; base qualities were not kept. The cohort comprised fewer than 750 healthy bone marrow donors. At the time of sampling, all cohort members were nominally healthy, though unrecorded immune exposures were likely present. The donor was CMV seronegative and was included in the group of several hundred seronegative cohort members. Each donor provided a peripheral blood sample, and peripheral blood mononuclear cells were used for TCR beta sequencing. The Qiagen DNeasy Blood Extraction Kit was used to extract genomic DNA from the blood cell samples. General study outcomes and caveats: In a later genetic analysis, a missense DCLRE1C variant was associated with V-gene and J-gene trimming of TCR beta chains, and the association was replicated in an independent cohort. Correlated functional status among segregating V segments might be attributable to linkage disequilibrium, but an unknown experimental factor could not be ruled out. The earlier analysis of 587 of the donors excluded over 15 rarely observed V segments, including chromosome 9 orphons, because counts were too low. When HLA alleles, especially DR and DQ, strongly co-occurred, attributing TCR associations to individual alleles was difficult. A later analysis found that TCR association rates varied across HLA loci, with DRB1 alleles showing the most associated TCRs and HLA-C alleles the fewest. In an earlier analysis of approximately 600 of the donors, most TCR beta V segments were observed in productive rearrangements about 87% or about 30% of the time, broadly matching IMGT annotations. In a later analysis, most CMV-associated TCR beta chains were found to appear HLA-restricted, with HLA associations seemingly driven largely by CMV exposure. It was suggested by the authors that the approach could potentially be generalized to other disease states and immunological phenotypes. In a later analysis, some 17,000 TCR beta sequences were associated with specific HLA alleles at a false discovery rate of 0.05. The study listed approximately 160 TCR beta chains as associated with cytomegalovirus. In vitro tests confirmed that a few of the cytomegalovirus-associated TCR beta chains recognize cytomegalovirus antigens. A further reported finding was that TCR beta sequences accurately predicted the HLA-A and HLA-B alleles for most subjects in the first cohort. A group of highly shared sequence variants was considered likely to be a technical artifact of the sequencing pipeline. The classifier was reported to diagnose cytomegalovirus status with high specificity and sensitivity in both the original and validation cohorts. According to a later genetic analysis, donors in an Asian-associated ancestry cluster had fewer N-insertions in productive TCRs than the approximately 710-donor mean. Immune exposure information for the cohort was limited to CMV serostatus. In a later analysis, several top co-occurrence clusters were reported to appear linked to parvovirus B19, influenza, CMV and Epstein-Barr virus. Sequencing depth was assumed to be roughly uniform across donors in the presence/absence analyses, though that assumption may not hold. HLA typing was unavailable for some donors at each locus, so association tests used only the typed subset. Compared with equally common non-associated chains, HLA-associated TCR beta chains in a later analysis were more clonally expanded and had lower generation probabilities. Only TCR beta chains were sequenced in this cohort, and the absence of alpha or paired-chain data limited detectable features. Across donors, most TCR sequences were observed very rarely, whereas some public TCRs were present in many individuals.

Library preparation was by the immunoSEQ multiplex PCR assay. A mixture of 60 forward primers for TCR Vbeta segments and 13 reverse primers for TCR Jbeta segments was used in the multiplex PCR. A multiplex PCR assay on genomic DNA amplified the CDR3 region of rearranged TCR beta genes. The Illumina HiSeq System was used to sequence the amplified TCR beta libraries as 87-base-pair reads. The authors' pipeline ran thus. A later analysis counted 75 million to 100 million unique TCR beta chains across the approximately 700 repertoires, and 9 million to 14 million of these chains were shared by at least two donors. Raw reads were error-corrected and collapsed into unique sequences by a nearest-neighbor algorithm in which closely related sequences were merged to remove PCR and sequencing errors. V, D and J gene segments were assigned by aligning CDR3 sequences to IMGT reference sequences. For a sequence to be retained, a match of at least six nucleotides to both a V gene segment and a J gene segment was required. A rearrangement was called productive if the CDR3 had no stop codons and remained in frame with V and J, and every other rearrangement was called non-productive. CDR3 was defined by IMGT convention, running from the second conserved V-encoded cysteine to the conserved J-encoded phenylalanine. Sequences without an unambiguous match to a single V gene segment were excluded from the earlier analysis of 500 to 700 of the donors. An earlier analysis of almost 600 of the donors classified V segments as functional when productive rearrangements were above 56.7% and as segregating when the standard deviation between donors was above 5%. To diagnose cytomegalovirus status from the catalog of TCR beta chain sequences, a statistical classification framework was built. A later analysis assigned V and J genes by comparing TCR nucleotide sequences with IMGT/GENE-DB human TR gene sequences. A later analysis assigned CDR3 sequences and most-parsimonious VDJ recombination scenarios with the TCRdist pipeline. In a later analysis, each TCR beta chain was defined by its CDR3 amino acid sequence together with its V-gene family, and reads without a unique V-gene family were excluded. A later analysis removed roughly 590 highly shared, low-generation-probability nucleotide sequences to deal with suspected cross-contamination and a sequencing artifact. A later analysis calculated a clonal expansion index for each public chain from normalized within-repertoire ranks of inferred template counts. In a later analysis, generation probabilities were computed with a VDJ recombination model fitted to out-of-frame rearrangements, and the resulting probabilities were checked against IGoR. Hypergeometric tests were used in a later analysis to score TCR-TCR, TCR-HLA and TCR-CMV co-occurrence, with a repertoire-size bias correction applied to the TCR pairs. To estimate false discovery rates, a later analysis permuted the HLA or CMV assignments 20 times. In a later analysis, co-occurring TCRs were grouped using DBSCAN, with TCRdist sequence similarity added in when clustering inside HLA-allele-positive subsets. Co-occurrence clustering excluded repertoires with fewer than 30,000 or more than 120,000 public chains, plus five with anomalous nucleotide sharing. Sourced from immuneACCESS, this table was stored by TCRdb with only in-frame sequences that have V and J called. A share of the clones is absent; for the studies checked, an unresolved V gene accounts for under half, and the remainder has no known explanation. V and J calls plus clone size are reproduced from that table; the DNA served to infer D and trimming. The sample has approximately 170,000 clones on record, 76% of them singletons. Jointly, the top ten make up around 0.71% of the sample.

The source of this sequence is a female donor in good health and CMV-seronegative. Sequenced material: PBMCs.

The sequence in DNA is TGTGCCAGCTCACCTGGACAAGAGCAAAACTACGAGCAGTACTTC. Its amino acids are CASSPGQEQNYEQYF. This receptor chain uses TRBV18 and TRBJ2-7; the D gene is perhaps TRBD1, from 5 matching bases. CDR1 and CDR2, looked up from the germline V gene, are KGHSH and LQKENI. Taken from cysteine to phenylalanine, the CDR3 has 15 residues. Kept here is only the CDR3 DNA, which spans 45 bases and is read in frame from base 1. V gives up 3 bases and J gives up 3 bases, and the segment between their germline ends measures 15 bases.